The next 18 T cell receptor beta chains were all read from a single sample in a study of cytomegalovirus exposure and HLA in healthy donors. Here immunoSEQ multiplex PCR was the method, and the copy in TCRdb shows in-frame clones only, minus some. The sample has 120,000 or so clones, around 86% seen once. Sequencing used PBMCs. The receptors originated from a woman aged 18 to 35 in good health and CMV-seronegative.

This chain uses TRBV7-2 with TRBJ1-5; D is ambiguous. The germline V gene has CDR1 SGHTA and CDR2 FQGNSA. CDR3 length: 13 residues. Between the trimmed V and J ends, which lost 5 bases and 4 bases, there was a span of 9 bases. The CDR3 here is CASSPGMNQPQHF. The CDR3 DNA reads as TGTGCCAGCAGCCCGGGGATGAATCAGCCCCAGCATTTT.

This rearrangement joins TRBV5-6 to TRBJ1-2; no definite D call. The CDR3 consists of 16 residues. Trimming removed 5 bases from V and 2 bases from J, with 19 bases in between. CDR1 and CDR2 (germline): SGHDT, YYEEEE. Here the CDR3 DNA reads TGTGCCAGCAGATCCGTGTCATGGCCGCCAAACTATGGCTACACCTTC. Translated: CASRSVSWPPNYGYTF.

The gene calls are TRBV14 and TRBJ2-7; 7 nucleotides align to TRBD1. This CDR3 has 15 residues. The germline CDR1 and CDR2 sequences are SGHDN and FVKESK. Unmatched junction bases numbered 9, after V lost 4 bases and J lost 3 bases. The CDR3 reads CASSLYETGFYEQYF. As DNA, the CDR3 is TGTGCCAGCAGCCTATACGAGACAGGGTTCTACGAGCAGTACTTC.

J is TRBJ2-4 and V is TRBV5-1, with 13 nucleotides matching TRBD2. With 1 base clipped from V and 8 bases from J, the junction kept 6 bases outside the gene matches. CDR1 is SGHRS and CDR2 is YFSETQ in the germline V gene. The CDR3 loop spans 16 amino acids. CDR3 residues: CASSLWTSGSEDIQYF. CDR3 nucleotides: TGCGCCAGCAGCTTGTGGACTAGCGGGAGTGAGGACATTCAGTACTTC.

The chain carries TRBV6-1 and TRBJ1-4, with 8 bases aligning to TRBD1. Trimming removed 4 bases from V and 4 bases from J; junction bases left unmatched: 5. Germline V gene data show CDR1 as MNHNS and CDR2 as SASEGT. The CDR3 runs to 15 residues. The chain's CDR3 is CASSARGQSNEKLFF. Here the CDR3 DNA reads TGTGCCAGCAGTGCCAGGGGGCAGAGTAATGAAAAACTGTTTTTT.

The chain joins TRBV4-1 to TRBJ2-7, with 7 bases fitting TRBD1. From germline, CDR1 is MGHRA and CDR2 YSYEKL. The length of the CDR3 is 15 residues. Germline trimming cut 0 bases from V and 1 base from J; bases unmatched to any gene: 3. In DNA form, the CDR3 reads TGCGCCAGCAGCCAAGATCCAGGGGGTTCCTACGAGCAGTACTTC. Its translation: CASSQDPGGSYEQYF.

The gene calls are TRBV10-3 and TRBJ1-5, with 8 positions matching TRBD1. Unmatched junction bases numbered 8, after V lost 11 bases and J lost 5 bases. This CDR3 comprises 13 residues. The germline V gene has CDR1 ENHRY and CDR2 SYGVKD. The CDR3 DNA reads TGTGCCTCTGGTGACAGGGGATATCAGCCCCAGCATTTT. Its protein is CASGDRGYQPQHF.

The chain carries TRBV27 and TRBJ2-7; TRBD1 aligns across 10 bases. Germline lookup yields CDR1 MNHEY and CDR2 SMNVEV (reference sequence). This CDR3 has 15 residues. Trimming cost V 0 bases and J 6 bases; bases outside gene matches: 5. The CDR3 coding sequence is TGTGCCAGCAGTTTATCACGGACAGGGGGTAGCGAGCAGTACTTC. Protein product: CASSLSRTGGSEQYF.

This clone has just one count. This chain joins TRBV6-5 and TRBJ2-2; 7 bases fit TRBD2. The CDR3 consists of 15 residues. The V segment lost 0 bases and the J segment 5 bases; nucleotides outside the gene matches: 3. From germline, CDR1 is MNHEY and CDR2 SVGAGI. In DNA form, the CDR3 reads TGTGCCAGCAGTTACTCTGCGGGGGTAACCGGGGAGCTGTTTTTT. This encodes CASSYSAGVTGELFF.

V gene TRBV5-1 combines with J gene TRBJ2-3; tentative D call: TRBD1 (6 bases). The CDR3 extends over 14 amino acids. V was pared by 4 bases and J by 1 base, with 10 bases between. Germline V gene sequence: CDR1 SGHRS, CDR2 YFSETQ. CDR3 residues: CASSTGTRTDTQYF. The CDR3 DNA sequence: TGCGCCAGCAGCACAGGGACACGCACAGATACGCAGTATTTT. The entire variable domain, with the rest obtained from reference TRBV5-1 and TRBJ2-3, is as follows: KAGVTQTPRYLIKTRGQQVTLSCSPISGHRSVSWYQQTPGQGLQFLFEYFSETQRNKGNFPGRFSGRQFSNSRSEMNVSTLELGDSALYLCASSTGTRTDTQYFGPGTRLTVL.

V and J are TRBV19 and TRBJ2-1; 12 nucleotides line up with TRBD2. Trimming removed 6 bases from V and 6 bases from J; junction bases left unmatched: 12. The CDR3 spans 17 residues. Germline values: CDR1 LNHDA, CDR2 SQIVND (reference sequence). The CDR3 sequence is CASRAWGLAGGGNEQFF. In nucleotides, the CDR3 is TGTGCCAGTAGAGCCTGGGGACTAGCGGGCGGGGGCAATGAGCAGTTCTTC.

This chain joins TRBV7-9 and TRBJ1-2; tentatively, D is TRBD1 (6 bases). Germline lookup yields CDR1 SEHNR and CDR2 FQNEAQ (reference sequence). V was clipped by 4 bases and J by 8 bases, with 23 bases between them. This CDR3 region has 16 residues. CDR3 protein: CASSSPGRGAMGGYTF. The CDR3 bases are TGTGCCAGCAGCTCGCCAGGGCGGGGGGCTATGGGCGGCTACACCTTC.

This clone was seen only once. This chain joins TRBV7-9 and TRBJ2-2; 16 bases agree with TRBD2. This CDR3 comprises 18 residues. The J segment lost 6 bases and the V segment lost 4 bases, leaving 8 bases of the junction unmatched. From germline, CDR1 is SEHNR and CDR2 FQNEAQ (reference sequence). CDR3 bases: TGTGCCAGCAGCTCCCCGGGACTAGCGGGAGGGCCTGCCGGGGAGCTGTTTTTT. Protein: CASSSPGLAGGPAGELFF.

This clone was seen only once. The chain has TRBV13 and TRBJ2-7; tentative D call: TRBD2 (6 bases). Trimming took off 5 bases at V and 0 bases at J, with 11 bases between the two ends. The germline V gene has CDR1 PRHDT and CDR2 FYEKMQ (reference sequence). The CDR3 has 14 amino acids. For the CDR3, the DNA is TGTGCCAGCAGCGGGCTAGCGAGCTCCTACGAGCAGTACTTC. Its translation: CASSGLASSYEQYF. The full variable domain, in which reference TRBV13 and TRBJ2-7 provide the parts outside the CDR3, is AAGVIQSPRHLIKEKRETATLKCYPIPRHDTVYWYQQGPGQDPQFLISFYEKMQSDKGSIPDRFSAQQFSDYHSELNMSSLELGDSALYFCASSGLASSYEQYFGPGTRLTVT.

The chain's CDR3 is CASSSGTRGRSYNEQFF. For the CDR3, the DNA is TGTGCCAGCAGTTCTGGGACGAGGGGGCGATCCTACAATGAGCAGTTCTTC. The chain combines TRBV27 with TRBJ2-1; 7 nucleotides line up with TRBD1. CDR1 and CDR2 (germline): MNHEY, SMNVEV (reference sequence). The CDR3 extends over 17 amino acids. Losses at the gene ends were 4 bases for V and 1 base for J; bases not matched to a gene: 10.

The chain employs TRBV4-1 and TRBJ2-3; the D gene is possibly TRBD2 (5 bases). CDR1 is MGHRA, CDR2 YSYEKL, per germline. V was pared by 0 bases and J by 4 bases, with 29 bases between. The CDR3 contains 21 residues. The CDR3 here is CASSQDLSGSGHGSVSDTQYF. The CDR3 DNA is TGCGCCAGCAGCCAAGATCTCTCGGGGTCTGGTCATGGTTCTGTCTCAGATACGCAGTATTTT.

The chain uses TRBV16 and TRBJ2-7; unclear D gene. V was cut by 1 base and J by 3 bases, with 4 bases left in between. Germline CDR1 reads KGHSY; CDR2 reads FQNENV. The CDR3 covers 12 residues. The CDR3 DNA sequence: TGTGCCAGCAGCCAATATAACTACGAGCAGTACTTC. Amino acids: CASSQYNYEQYF.

The chain is built from TRBV15 and TRBJ2-5; perhaps TRBD1 as D (5 bases). CDR3 length: 16 residues. Germline V gene sequence: CDR1 LNHNV, CDR2 YYDKDF (reference sequence). V lost 0 bases, J lost 1 base, and 12 bases lay in between. CDR3 region: CATSRDRNRFQETQYF. Here the CDR3 DNA reads TGTGCCACCAGCAGAGATCGGAACAGGTTCCAAGAGACCCAGTACTTC.